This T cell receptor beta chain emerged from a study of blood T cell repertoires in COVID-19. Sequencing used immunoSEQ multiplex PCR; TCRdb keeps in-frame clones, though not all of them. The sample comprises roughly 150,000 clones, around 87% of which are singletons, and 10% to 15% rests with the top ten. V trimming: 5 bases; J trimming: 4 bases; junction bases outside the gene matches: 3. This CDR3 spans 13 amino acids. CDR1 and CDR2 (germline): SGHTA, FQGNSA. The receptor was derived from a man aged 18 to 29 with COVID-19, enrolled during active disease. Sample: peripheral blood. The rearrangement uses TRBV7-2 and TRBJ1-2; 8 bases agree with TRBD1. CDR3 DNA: TGTGCCAGCAGCCCGGGACAGGTCTATGGCTACACCTTC. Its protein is CASSPGQVYGYTF.